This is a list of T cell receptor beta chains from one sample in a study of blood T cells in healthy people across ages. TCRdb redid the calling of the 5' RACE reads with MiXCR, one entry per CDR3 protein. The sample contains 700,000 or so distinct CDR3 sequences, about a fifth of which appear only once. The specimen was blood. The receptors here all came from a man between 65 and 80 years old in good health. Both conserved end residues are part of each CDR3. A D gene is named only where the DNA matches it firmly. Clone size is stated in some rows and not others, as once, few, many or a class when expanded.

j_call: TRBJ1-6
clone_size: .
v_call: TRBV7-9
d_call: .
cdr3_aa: CASSLAVPERVSLHF
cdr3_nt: TGTGCCAGCAGCTTAGCGGTACCGGAGCGAGTGTCCCTCCACTTT

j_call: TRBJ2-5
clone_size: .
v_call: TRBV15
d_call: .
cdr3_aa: CATSRSDGHQETQYF
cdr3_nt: TGTGCCACCAGCAGATCCGACGGCCACCAAGAGACCCAGTACTTC

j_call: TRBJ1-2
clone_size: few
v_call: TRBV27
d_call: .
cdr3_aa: CASGVKMSGYGYTF
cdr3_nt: TGTGCCAGCGGTGTTAAAATGAGCGGCTATGGCTACACCTTC

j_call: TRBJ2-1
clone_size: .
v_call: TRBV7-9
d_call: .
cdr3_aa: CASKGSGNEQFF
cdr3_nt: TGTGCCAGCAAGGGGTCCGGCAATGAGCAGTTCTTC

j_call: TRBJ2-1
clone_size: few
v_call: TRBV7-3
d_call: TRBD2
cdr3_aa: CASSPSGKIDNEQFF
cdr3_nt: TGTGCCAGCAGTCCCAGCGGGAAGATTGACAATGAGCAGTTCTTC

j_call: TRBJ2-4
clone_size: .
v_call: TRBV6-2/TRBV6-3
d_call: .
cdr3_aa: CASTIAGANIQYF
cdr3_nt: TGTGCCAGCACAATCGCAGGGGCAAACATTCAGTACTTC

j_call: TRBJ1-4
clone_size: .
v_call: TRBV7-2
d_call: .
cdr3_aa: CASSQLSFLDEKLFF
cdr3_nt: TGTGCCAGCAGCCAACTATCGTTCCTAGATGAAAAACTGTTTTTT

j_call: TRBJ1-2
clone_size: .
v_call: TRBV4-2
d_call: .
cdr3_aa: CASNQDPPGYGYTF
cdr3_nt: TGTGCCAGCAACCAAGATCCCCCCGGATATGGCTACACCTTC

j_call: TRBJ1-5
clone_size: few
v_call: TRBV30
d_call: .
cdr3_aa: CAWSSQGITVRQPQHF
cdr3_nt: TGTGCCTGGAGTTCGCAGGGTATTACGGTCCGTCAGCCCCAGCATTTT

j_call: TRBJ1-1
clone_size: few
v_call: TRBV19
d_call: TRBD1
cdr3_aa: CASVGQGGTEAFF
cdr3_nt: TGTGCCAGCGTCGGACAGGGTGGGACTGAAGCTTTCTTT

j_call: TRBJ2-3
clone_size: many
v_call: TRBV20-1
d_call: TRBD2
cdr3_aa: CSARAGGPLNTQYF
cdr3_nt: TGCAGTGCTAGGGCGGGAGGGCCTCTAAATACGCAGTATTTT

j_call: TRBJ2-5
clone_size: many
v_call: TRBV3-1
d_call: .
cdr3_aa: CASSLTNQETQYF
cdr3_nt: TGTGCCAGCAGCCTCACGAACCAAGAGACCCAGTACTTC

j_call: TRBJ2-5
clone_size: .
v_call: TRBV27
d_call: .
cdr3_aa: CASSSSSSVLETQYF
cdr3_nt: TGTGCCAGCAGTTCCAGCAGCAGCGTTTTGGAGACCCAGTACTTC

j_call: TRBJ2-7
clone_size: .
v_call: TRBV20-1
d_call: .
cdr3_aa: CSASTGLPYEQYF
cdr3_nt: TGCAGTGCTAGCACAGGTTTACCCTACGAGCAGTACTTC

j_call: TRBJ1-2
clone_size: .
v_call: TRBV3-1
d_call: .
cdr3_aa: CASSRGGAKNYGYTF
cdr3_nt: TGTGCCAGCAGCCGAGGGGGGGCAAAAAACTATGGCTACACCTTC

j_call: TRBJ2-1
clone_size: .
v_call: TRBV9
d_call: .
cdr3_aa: CASSPQGSGQYNEQFF
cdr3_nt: TGTGCCAGCAGCCCCCAGGGGAGCGGACAGTACAATGAGCAGTTCTTC

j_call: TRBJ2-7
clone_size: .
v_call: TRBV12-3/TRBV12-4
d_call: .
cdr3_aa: CASSAGVRSSYEQYF
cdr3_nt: TGTGCCAGCAGTGCCGGGGTTAGGAGCTCCTACGAGCAGTACTTC

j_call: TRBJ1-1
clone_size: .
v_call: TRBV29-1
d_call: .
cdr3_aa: CSGHREKGTEAFF
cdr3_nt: TGCAGCGGTCACAGGGAGAAGGGAACTGAAGCTTTCTTT

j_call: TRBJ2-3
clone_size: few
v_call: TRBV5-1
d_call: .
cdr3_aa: CASSLVGAGDTQYF
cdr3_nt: TGCGCCAGCAGCTTGGTTGGGGCCGGGGATACGCAGTATTTT

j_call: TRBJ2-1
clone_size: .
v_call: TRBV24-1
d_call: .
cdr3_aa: CATSVIWQGKDNEQFF
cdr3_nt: TGTGCCACCAGTGTAATTTGGCAGGGTAAGGACAATGAGCAGTTCTTC

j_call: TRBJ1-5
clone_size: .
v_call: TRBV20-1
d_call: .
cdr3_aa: CSASPSSGRGGTDTQHF
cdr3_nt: TGCAGTGCTTCCCCTTCTAGCGGGAGGGGAGGCACAGATACGCAGCATTTT

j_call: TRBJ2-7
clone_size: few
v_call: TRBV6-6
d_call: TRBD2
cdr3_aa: CASSYSSSGYEQYF
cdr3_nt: TGTGCCAGCAGTTACTCGTCTAGCGGGTACGAGCAGTACTTC

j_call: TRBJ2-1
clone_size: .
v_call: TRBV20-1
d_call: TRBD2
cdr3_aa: CSAGLASSYNEQFF
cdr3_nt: TGCAGTGCTGGACTAGCGAGCTCCTACAATGAGCAGTTCTTC

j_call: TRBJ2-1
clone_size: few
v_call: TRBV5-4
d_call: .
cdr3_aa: CASSLDPTPGNKQFF
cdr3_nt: TGTGCCAGCAGCTTGGACCCAACCCCGGGGAATAAGCAGTTCTTC

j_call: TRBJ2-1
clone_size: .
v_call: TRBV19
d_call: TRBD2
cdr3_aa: CASSIDPPGLAGVGFYNEQFF
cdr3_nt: TGTGCCAGTAGTATAGATCCCCCGGGACTAGCGGGAGTCGGCTTCTACAATGAGCAGTTCTTC

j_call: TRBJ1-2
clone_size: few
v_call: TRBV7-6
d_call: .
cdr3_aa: CASSLAVGPYGYTF
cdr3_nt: TGTGCCAGCAGCTTAGCGGTCGGCCCCTATGGCTACACCTTC

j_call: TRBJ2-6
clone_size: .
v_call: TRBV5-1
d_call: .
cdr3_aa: CASSFLTGTSGANVLTF
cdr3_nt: TGCGCCAGCAGCTTTTTGACAGGAACCTCTGGGGCCAACGTCCTGACTTTC

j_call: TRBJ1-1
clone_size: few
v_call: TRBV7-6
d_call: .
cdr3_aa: CASSSSGMKKAFF
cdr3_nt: TGTGCCAGCAGCTCCAGCGGTATGAAAAAAGCTTTCTTT

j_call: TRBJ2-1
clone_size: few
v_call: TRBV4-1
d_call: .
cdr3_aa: CASSVAQSSYNEQFF
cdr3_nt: TGCGCCAGCAGCGTAGCGCAGAGCTCCTACAATGAGCAGTTCTTC

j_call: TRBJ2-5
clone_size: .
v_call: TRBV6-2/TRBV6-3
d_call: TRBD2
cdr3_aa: CATGTSEQETQYF
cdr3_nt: TGTGCCACCGGGACTAGCGAACAAGAGACCCAGTACTTC

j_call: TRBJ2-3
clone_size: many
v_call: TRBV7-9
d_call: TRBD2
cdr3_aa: CASSFGTSGRADTQYF
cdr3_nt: TGTGCCAGCAGCTTTGGGACTAGCGGGAGAGCAGATACGCAGTATTTT

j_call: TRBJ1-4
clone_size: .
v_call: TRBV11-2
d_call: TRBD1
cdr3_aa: CASSSWTGGNEKLFF
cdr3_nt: TGTGCCAGCAGCTCCTGGACAGGAGGGAATGAAAAACTGTTTTTT

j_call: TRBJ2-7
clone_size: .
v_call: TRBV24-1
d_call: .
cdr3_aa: CATSVGVGGNYEQYF
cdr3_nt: TGTGCCACCAGTGTCGGCGTAGGGGGAAACTACGAGCAGTACTTC

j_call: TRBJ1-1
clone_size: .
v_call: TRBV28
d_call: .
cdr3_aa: CASSSPSVMNTEAFF
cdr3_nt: TGTGCCAGCAGTTCGCCCTCGGTTATGAACACTGAAGCTTTCTTT

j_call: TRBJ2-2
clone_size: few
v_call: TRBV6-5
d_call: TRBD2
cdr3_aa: CASRPGLVPGELFF
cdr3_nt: TGTGCCAGCAGACCGGGACTAGTGCCCGGGGAGCTGTTTTTT

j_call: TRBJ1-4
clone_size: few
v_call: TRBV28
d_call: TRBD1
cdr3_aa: CASSRQGAPTNEKLFF
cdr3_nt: TGTGCCAGCAGTCGACAGGGGGCGCCTACTAATGAAAAACTGTTTTTT

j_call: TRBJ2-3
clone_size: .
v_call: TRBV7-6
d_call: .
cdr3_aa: CASSPRPLSDTQYF
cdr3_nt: TGTGCCAGCAGTCCTAGGCCTCTATCAGATACGCAGTATTTT

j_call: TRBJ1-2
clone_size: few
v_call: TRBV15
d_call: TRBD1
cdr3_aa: CATSRSGQGEIYGYTF
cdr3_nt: TGTGCCACCAGCAGATCCGGACAGGGGGAGATCTATGGCTACACCTTC

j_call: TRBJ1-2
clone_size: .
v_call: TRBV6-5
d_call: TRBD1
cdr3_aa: CASSRQGSDYGYTF
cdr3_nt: TGTGCCAGCAGTCGACAGGGGAGCGACTATGGCTACACCTTC

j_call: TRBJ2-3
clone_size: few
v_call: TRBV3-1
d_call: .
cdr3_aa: CASSQASGLDTDTQYF
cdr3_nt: TGTGCCAGCAGCCAAGCATCGGGACTGGACACAGATACGCAGTATTTT

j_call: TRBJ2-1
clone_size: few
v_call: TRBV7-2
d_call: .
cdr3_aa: CASSLGRGGRNEQFF
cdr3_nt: TGTGCCAGCAGCTTAGGCCGAGGGGGTAGAAATGAGCAGTTCTTC

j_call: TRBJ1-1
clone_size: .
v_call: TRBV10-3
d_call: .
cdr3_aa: CAISAGKNTEAFF
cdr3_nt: TGTGCCATCAGTGCAGGGAAGAACACTGAAGCTTTCTTT

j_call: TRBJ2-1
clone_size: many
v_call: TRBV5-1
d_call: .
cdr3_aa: CASSLGYTAVYNEQFF
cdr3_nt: TGCGCCAGCAGCTTGGGGTATACGGCGGTCTACAATGAGCAGTTCTTC

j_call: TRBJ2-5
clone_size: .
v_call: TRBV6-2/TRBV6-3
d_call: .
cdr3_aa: CASSGRLGQETQYF
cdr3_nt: TGTGCCAGCAGTGGCCGACTAGGGCAAGAGACCCAGTACTTC

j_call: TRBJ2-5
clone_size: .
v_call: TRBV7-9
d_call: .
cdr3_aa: CASSLGGSSIGTQYF
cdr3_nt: TGTGCCAGCAGCTTAGGGGGGTCTTCTATAGGGACCCAGTACTTC

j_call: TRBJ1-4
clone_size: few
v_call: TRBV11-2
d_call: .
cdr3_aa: CASSQRGGATNEKLFF
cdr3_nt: TGTGCCAGCAGTCAAAGGGGAGGGGCGACTAATGAAAAACTGTTTTTT

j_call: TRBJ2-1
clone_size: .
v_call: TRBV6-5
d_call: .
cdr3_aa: CASSPIRYNEQFF
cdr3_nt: TGTGCCAGCAGCCCTATCAGGTACAATGAGCAGTTCTTC

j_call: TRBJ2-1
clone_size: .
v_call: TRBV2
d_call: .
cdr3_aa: CASSGGLNREQFF
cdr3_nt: TGTGCCAGCAGTGGCGGTCTCAACCGTGAGCAGTTCTTC

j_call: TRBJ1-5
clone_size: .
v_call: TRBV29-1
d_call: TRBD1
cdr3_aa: CSARGNLNQPQHF
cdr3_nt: TGCAGCGCCAGGGGGAATCTCAATCAGCCCCAGCATTTT

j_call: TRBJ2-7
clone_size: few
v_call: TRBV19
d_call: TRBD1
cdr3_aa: CASTPGQVGYEQYF
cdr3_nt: TGTGCCTCCACACCGGGACAGGTGGGTTACGAGCAGTACTTC

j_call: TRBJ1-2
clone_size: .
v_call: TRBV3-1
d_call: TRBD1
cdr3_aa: CASSQDYQGALGYTF
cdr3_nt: TGTGCCAGCAGCCAAGATTATCAGGGGGCGCTTGGCTACACCTTC

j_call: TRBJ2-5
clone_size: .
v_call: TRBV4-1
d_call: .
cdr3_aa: CASSQGASQETQYF
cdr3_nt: TGCGCCAGCAGCCAAGGGGCTAGCCAAGAGACCCAGTACTTC

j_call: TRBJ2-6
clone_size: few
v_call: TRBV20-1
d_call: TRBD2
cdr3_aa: CSARSGGAGLSGANVLTF
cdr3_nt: TGCAGTGCTCGTAGCGGGGGGGCCGGACTCTCTGGGGCCAACGTCCTGACTTTC

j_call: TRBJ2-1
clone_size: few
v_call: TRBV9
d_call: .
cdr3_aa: CASSIAAQTYNEQFF
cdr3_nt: TGTGCCAGCAGCATAGCGGCTCAAACCTACAATGAGCAGTTCTTC

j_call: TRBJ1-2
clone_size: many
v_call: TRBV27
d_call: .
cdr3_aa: CASSQGPTSNYGYTF
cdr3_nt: TGTGCCAGCAGCCAGGGTCCCACCTCTAACTATGGCTACACCTTC